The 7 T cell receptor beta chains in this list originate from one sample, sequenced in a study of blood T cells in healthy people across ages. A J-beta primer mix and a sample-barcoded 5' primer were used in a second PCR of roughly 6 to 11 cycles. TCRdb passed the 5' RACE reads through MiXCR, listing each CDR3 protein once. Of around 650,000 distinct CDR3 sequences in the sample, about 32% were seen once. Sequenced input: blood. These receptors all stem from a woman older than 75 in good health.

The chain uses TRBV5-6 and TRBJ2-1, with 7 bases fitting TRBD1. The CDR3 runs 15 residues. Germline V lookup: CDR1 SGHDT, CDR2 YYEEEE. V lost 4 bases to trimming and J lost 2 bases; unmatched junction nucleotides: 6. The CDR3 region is CASSPHRGTYNEQFF. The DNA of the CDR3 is TGTGCCAGCAGCCCGCACAGGGGCACCTACAATGAGCAGTTCTTC.

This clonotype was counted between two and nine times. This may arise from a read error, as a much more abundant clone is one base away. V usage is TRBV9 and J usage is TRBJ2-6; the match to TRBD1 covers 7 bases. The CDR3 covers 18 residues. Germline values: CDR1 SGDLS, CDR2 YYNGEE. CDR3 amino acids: CASSVLRDSSSGANVRTF. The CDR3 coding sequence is TGTGCCAGCAGCGTGCTCCGGGACAGTAGCTCTGGGGCCAACGTCCGGACTTTC.

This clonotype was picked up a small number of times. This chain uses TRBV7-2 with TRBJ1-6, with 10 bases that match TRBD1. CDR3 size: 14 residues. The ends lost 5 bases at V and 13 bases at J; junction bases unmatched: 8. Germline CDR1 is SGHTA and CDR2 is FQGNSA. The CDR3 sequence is CASSGTGALTPLHF. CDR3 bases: TGTGCCAGCAGCGGGACAGGGGCCCTTACGCCCCTCCACTTT.

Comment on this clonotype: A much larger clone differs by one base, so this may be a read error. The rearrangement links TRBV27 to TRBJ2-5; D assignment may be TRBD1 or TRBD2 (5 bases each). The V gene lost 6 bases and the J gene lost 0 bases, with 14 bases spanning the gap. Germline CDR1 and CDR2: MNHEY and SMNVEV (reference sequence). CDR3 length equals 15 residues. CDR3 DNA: TGTGCCAGCAGGCGGAAACAGGACTACCAAGAGACCCAGTACTTC. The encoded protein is CASRRKQDYQETQYF.

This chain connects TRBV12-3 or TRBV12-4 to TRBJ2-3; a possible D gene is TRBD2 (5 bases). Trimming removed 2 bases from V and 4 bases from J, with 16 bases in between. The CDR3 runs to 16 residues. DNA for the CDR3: TGTGCCAGCAGTTTAACGGCGCGGGCGAGAGCAGATACGCAGTATTTT. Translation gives CASSLTARARADTQYF.

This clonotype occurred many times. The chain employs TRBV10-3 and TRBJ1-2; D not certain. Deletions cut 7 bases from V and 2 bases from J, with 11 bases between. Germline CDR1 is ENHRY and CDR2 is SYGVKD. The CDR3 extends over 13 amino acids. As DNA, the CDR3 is TGTGCCATCACTGTGACCGAGAACTATGGCTACACCTTC. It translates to CAITVTENYGYTF.

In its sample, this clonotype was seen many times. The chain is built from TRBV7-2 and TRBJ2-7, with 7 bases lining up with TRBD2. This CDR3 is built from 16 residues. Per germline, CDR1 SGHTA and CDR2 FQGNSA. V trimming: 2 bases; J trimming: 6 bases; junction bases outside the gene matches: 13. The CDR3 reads CASSLYPTGGKGEQYF. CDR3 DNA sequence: TGTGCCAGCAGCTTATACCCCACCGGGGGGAAGGGCGAGCAGTACTTC.